This TCR beta chain stems from a study of blood T cell repertoires in COVID-19 (dated by TCRdb to 2018 to 2021). Turning to the overall study: Samples from collaborators originated in the United States, Italy and Spain and spanned both the acute and convalescent phases of COVID-19. The prospective study material was composed of cDNA or gDNA derived from T cells, B-cell-depleted T cells, or PBMCs. Deeply sampled blood TCRbeta repertoires from subjects exposed to, actively infected with, or recovered from COVID-19 were included in the dataset. The repertoires were released in a freely available public database meant as a resource for research on the immune response to SARS-CoV-2. Samples came from the ongoing ImmuneRACE study (first 160 participants) plus 1,254 subjects from 6 global collaborators. The sample metadata nearly always contained a de-identified subject ID, COVID-19 status, age in years and sex. Where available, HLA class I and class II types were taken from metadata supplied by the sample provider and were not determined by assay-based typing. Overall study outcomes, separate from this receptor: Clinical and demographic metadata were provided uncurated, with the amount varying by source and participant.

Reading from cysteine to phenylalanine, the CDR3 counts 14 amino acids. The CDR3 DNA has 42 bases and is translated from base 1. Details on this clone: Its recognized antigen is unknown. Base qualities are missing; no much larger clone stands one base away.

TCRbeta CDR3 regions were amplified from genomic DNA by means of the immunoSEQ Assay, a bias-controlled multiplex PCR. Per the original workflow: Nucleated cell counts per sample were estimated from amplification of reference gene primers within the assay. To quantify the absolute abundance of each unique TCRbeta CDR3 rearrangement, sequence reads were collapsed and filtered. For each sample, productive Simpson clonality was calculated as the square root of Simpson's diversity index over productive rearrangements. TCRdb obtained this table from immuneACCESS and retained in-frame rearrangements with V and J assigned. These tables miss some clones; where compared with another copy, unresolved V genes account for less than half of the shortfall, and the remainder is unexplained. That table gives V, J and clone size, and the DNA gave D and trimming. Recorded for this sample are 200,000 to 300,000 clones; about 89% of them occurred a single time. The ten largest clones take up under 2% of the sample.

Another Seattle source contributed samples from volunteer blood donors who had recovered from COVID-19. Collaborating institutions collected whole blood in K2EDTA tubes following their own protocols. For TCRbeta analysis, collaborator samples were shipped as frozen whole blood, as isolated PBMCs, or as DNA extracted from either sample type. What was sequenced was peripheral blood. This chain is built from TRBV12-2 and TRBJ1-4. TRBV12-2 represents a pseudogene. This clonotype was obtained from a woman aged 55-69 years who had recovered from COVID-19. The bases read TGTGCAAGTCGCTCACCCCCCCCGGCTGGCGGGGTGTTTTTT. This gives the protein CASRSPPPAGGVFF.